This T cell receptor (beta chain) was documented in a study of regulatory T cells in long-lasting Graves disease. Points from the study as a whole: Newly diagnosed disease favored TRBV20-1 and TRBJ2-1 over persistent disease.

Time point meaning: persistent/refractory GD, antithyroid drugs over 5 years with positive TRAb. PBMC-derived RNA was used for the TCR library. To make TCR beta libraries, researchers used iRepertoire HTBI primers and Arm-PCR of CDR3 regions. TCRdb ran MiXCR on the multiplex PCR reads and lists one entry per CDR3 protein. The sample contains a few hundred thousand distinct CDR3 sequences, approximately 21% of which appear only once. Worth noting for this clonotype: What it binds is unknown. This sequence may be a read error, since a much larger clone differs from it by one base.

Germline V gene lookup returns CDR1 LGHDT and CDR2 YNNKEL (reference sequence). V was clipped by 1 base and J by 2 bases, with 6 bases between them. The CDR3 spans 14 residues. The chain joins TRBV3-1 to TRBJ1-5, with a possible D match to TRBD1 (5 bases). The TCR comes from a female donor with Graves disease. Here the sequenced sample was peripheral blood mononuclear cells (PBMCs), taken when the disease was refractory, from a patient treated with antithyroid drugs. CDR3 sequence reads: CASSQGDRNQPQHF. The CDR3 DNA reads TGTGCCAGCAGCCAAGGGGACCGCAATCAGCCCCAGCATTTT.